This T cell receptor beta chain was identified during a study of tissue T cells after allogeneic stem cell transplantation (dated by TCRdb to between 2021 and 2024). At the level of the whole study: Over an approximately 3-year period, a research-autopsy study prospectively enrolled over 5 adult allo-HCT recipients who had steroid-refractory GVHD. For viably preserved blood and marrow, CD3+ T cells were flow-sorted when cell numbers permitted, and smaller samples went directly to DNA extraction. On the human side, the study was prospective and observational, with no blinding or randomization. All GVHD patients had gastrointestinal GVHD and received several lines of GVHD-directed therapy; four or five also had skin involvement. TCR beta repertoires were profiled across many tissues obtained from research autopsies of patients with and without GVHD, as well as in mouse models of GVHD. Pre-transplant PBMCs were of recipient origin and were available from 4 or 5 GVHD patients. All GVHD patients received grafts from donors, several unmodified and three CD34-selected to deplete T cells. Overall results and qualifications from the work: Which tissue TCRs were alloreactive or antigen-specific was not determined in the study, and some of the clones might have been host cells that persisted. The patient cohort was small and varied clinically, and sampling depth was recognized as a limitation. In both patients and mice, only a limited portion of the TCR repertoire detected in tissues was captured by blood and spleen T cells. Not many T cell clones showed up in more than one patient, yet clustering based on motifs uncovered repertoire signatures that were shared across patients in a tissue-specific way. Within patients, how anatomically similar the tissues were was a key factor in shaping TCR repertoire composition, regardless of disease or transplant status.

The sample's time point, from its label and the paper: recipient (host-origin) PBMCs collected before allo-HCT. For CDR1 and CDR2, the germline V gene lists MDHEN and SYDVKM. For this chain, trimming is 2 bases at the V end and 4 bases at the J end, and the number of junction bases without a gene match is 4. Measured from the cysteine to the phenylalanine, the CDR3 is 15 residues long. Only the CDR3 part of the read is kept: 45 bases, read in frame from the first base. The library was generated by the immunoSEQ multiplex PCR assay. Adaptive Biotechnologies performed TCRbeta CDR3 sequencing at survey depth and reported CDR3 sequences, V/J genes, productive frequency, and template counts. Amplification of TCR beta CDR3 regions was performed from genomic DNA rather than from RNA. The study's own analysis went as follows. Jensen-Shannon divergence was used to quantify pairwise repertoire overlap between tissues, with a value of 1 meaning complete divergence and a value of 0 meaning identical repertoires. Based on pairwise JSD values, tissues were grouped by single-linkage agglomerative hierarchical clustering, and the results were shown as dendrograms. GLIPH2 was run on all patient samples with simulation_depth 1000, kmer_min_depth 3 and cdr3_length_cutoff 8, and groups with more than two unique CDR3s were retained. A standardized tissue-overlap score was generated by extrapolating Jaccard GLIPH-group overlap across patients to a standard repertoire size of 1000 clones. Linear mixed-effect models, with tissue included as a fixed effect and individual included as a random effect, were used to assess associations of diversity with clinical or experimental variables. Here the immuneACCESS table is served through TCRdb, limited to in-frame sequences with V and J called. Missing clones are a known gap in these copies; in checked studies unresolved V genes cover under half, and the rest lacks a known reason. V, J and clone size are those of that table, while D and trimming were read from the DNA. The sample data list about 28,000 clones, and 85% to 90% of these were observed just once. The ten biggest clones cover roughly 3.5% of the sample.

In regard to this clone: Its antigen remains unidentified. Base qualities are missing; no much larger clone stands one base away.

This clonotype was sampled from a woman aged 18-49 years who later had graft-versus-host disease after an allogeneic stem cell transplant. The material sequenced was blood, taken before transplantation. The chain joins TRBV28 to TRBJ1-2, and 10 bases in between align with TRBD1. The base sequence is TGTGCCAGCAGTTTACCGAGGACAGGGGGCTATGGCTACACCTTC. This is translated as CASSLPRTGGYGYTF.